Following are 17 T cell receptor beta chains from one sample sequenced in a study of blood T cell repertoires in COVID-19. This table comes from immunoSEQ multiplex PCR, and its TCRdb copy is limited to in-frame clones, with some not included. Of a few hundred thousand clones in the sample, more than 75% were seen once. The sequencing sample was made of peripheral blood. The receptors here all came from a man between 50 and 59 years old with acute or convalescent COVID-19.

The genes are TRBV4-1 and TRBJ1-1; TRBD1 is a possible D gene (5 bases). The V gene's germline CDR1 is MGHRA and CDR2 YSYEKL. Trimming left V 1 base short and J 0 bases short, with 12 bases between. The CDR3 length is 16 residues. Written as DNA, the CDR3 is TGCGCCAGCAGCCAAGCATGGAGGGGCATGAACACTGAAGCTTTCTTT. As protein: CASSQAWRGMNTEAFF.

This rearrangement joins TRBV5-1 to TRBJ2-1, with TRBD2 matching over 10 bases. The CDR3 is 16 residues long. V lost 4 bases to trimming and J lost 6 bases; unmatched junction nucleotides: 10. Germline CDR1 and CDR2: SGHRS and YFSETQ. The CDR3 here is CASSPRSGGAVNEQFF. The CDR3 DNA follows: TGCGCCAGCAGCCCCCGGAGCGGGGGGGCCGTCAATGAGCAGTTCTTC.

The V and J genes are TRBV2 and TRBJ2-3; tentative D call: TRBD1 (6 bases). CDR3 length: 19 residues. Germline values: CDR1 SNHLY, CDR2 FYNNEI. With 6 bases removed from V and 0 bases from J, the gap between germline ends came to 25 bases. In DNA form, the CDR3 reads TGTGCCAGCAGAGGCCGGATCAGGGGTGGACCCCTTAGCACAGATACGCAGTATTTT. Amino acids: CASRGRIRGGPLSTDTQYF.

The V call is TRBV4-1, the J call TRBJ2-5; 12 positions agree with TRBD2. Per the germline V gene, CDR1 is MGHRA and CDR2 is YSYEKL. The ends lost 4 bases at V and 3 bases at J; junction bases unmatched: 6. This CDR3 region has 16 residues. The CDR3 region has the DNA TGCGCCAGCAGCCCGGGACTAGCGGGCGGTAAAGAGACCCAGTACTTC. Amino acids: CASSPGLAGGKETQYF.

This chain uses TRBV2 with TRBJ2-2; TRBD2 aligns across 7 bases. The length of the CDR3 is 13 residues. The J segment lost 8 bases and the V segment lost 8 bases, leaving 8 bases of the junction unmatched. From germline, CDR1 is SNHLY and CDR2 FYNNEI. This chain's CDR3 is CASGTTVGGELFF. The CDR3 region has the DNA TGTGCCAGCGGGACTACCGTTGGGGGGGAGCTGTTTTTT. The full variable domain, rest sourced from reference TRBV2 and TRBJ2-2, is EPEVTQTPSHQVTQMGQEVILRCVPISNHLYFYWYRQILGQKVEFLVSFYNNEISEKSEIFDDQFSVERPDGSNFTLKIRSTKLEDSAMYFCASGTTVGGELFFGEGSRLTVL.

The chain is built from TRBV20-1 and TRBJ2-2; D is perhaps TRBD2 (6 bases). The germline V and J ends were trimmed by 3 bases and 7 bases, with 18 bases remaining between them. This CDR3 has 15 residues. From germline, CDR1 is DFQATT and CDR2 SNEGSKA (reference sequence). The CDR3 loop reads CSASDPGGYIGELFF. DNA for the CDR3: TGCAGTGCTAGTGACCCTGGGGGGTATATCGGGGAGCTGTTTTTT.

The chain has TRBV27 and TRBJ1-1; a possible D gene is TRBD1 (5 bases). In germline, CDR1 is MNHEY, CDR2 SMNVEV (reference sequence). The CDR3 is made up of 13 amino acids. V was shortened by 2 bases and J by 11 bases, with 15 bases between the two germline ends. CDR3 nucleotides: TGTGCCAGCAGTTTAAGGCAGGGCCCGTTCGCTTTCTTT. Protein sequence: CASSLRQGPFAFF.

The chain employs TRBV11-2 and TRBJ1-1; tentative D call: TRBD1 (6 bases). This CDR3 contains 15 residues. The germline CDR1 and CDR2 sequences are SGHAT and FQNNGV. V was cut by 0 bases and J by 5 bases, with 13 bases left in between. CDR3 in amino acids: CASSLEGRGDTEAFF. CDR3 DNA sequence: TGTGCCAGCAGCTTAGAGGGCAGGGGAGATACTGAAGCTTTCTTT.

The chain couples TRBV29-1 to TRBJ1-1, with 12 nucleotides matching TRBD1. Germline-derived CDR1 and CDR2 are SQVTM and ANQGSEA. J gave up 6 bases and V 1 base, and 15 bases lay outside the gene matches. CDR3 length equals 18 residues. DNA of the CDR3: TGCAGCGTTGAAGCCCCCCGGGACAGGGGGCCGTCGTGGGCTGAAGCTTTCTTT. Protein product: CSVEAPRDRGPSWAEAFF.

The CDR3 here is CASSIDSVMFEHF. In DNA, the CDR3 is TGTGCCAGTAGTATAGATTCGGTCATGTTCGAGCATTTT. The rearrangement links TRBV19 to TRBJ1-5; D gene ambiguous. The CDR3 is 13 amino acids. The germline gives CDR1 LNHDA, CDR2 SQIVND (reference sequence). The V end was cut by 0 bases, the J end by 14 bases, with 14 bases between.

Written as DNA, the CDR3 is TGCGCCAGCAGCTTCTCCGGGACAGGGACTGAGCAGTTCTTC. It codes for CASSFSGTGTEQFF. The chain uses TRBV5-1 and TRBJ2-1, with 9 nucleotides matching TRBD1. Germline V CDR1 and CDR2: SGHRS, YFSETQ. J was trimmed by 9 bases and V by 2 bases; bases with no gene match: 6. The length of the CDR3 is 14 residues. Filled out from reference TRBV5-1 and TRBJ2-1, the complete variable domain reads KAGVTQTPRYLIKTRGQQVTLSCSPISGHRSVSWYQQTPGQGLQFLFEYFSETQRNKGNFPGRFSGRQFSNSRSEMNVSTLELGDSALYLCASSFSGTGTEQFFGPGTRLTVL.

The chain joins TRBV27 to TRBJ1-5, with 8 bases matching TRBD1. The CDR3 is 15 amino acids. CDR1 and CDR2 (germline): MNHEY, SMNVEV (reference sequence). V was pared by 6 bases and J by 4 bases, with 8 bases of the junction left unmatched. The CDR3 DNA reads as TGTGCCAGCAGGATCACCGGGACAGGAAATCAGCCCCAGCATTTT. Encoded protein: CASRITGTGNQPQHF.

The genes are TRBV7-9 and TRBJ2-1, with TRBD1 matching over 7 bases. The trim removed 5 bases at V and 5 bases at J, leaving 12 bases unmatched. Per germline, CDR1 SEHNR and CDR2 FQNEAQ (reference sequence). CDR3 length equals 16 residues. CDR3 residues: CASSPRPGQTNNEQFF. The CDR3 nucleotides are TGTGCCAGCAGCCCTCGACCGGGACAGACCAACAATGAGCAGTTCTTC.

The V gene is TRBV6-1, the J gene TRBJ2-1; 11 bases agree with TRBD2. The junction had 5 bases not matched to a gene; V was cut back by 0 bases and J by 4 bases. Germline assignment: CDR1 MNHNS and CDR2 SASEGT. This CDR3 comprises 17 residues. CDR3 in DNA: TGTGCCAGCAGTGAAGCGGTAGCGGGGGGGCGTTACAATGAGCAGTTCTTC. Its protein product is CASSEAVAGGRYNEQFF.

The rearrangement uses TRBV5-1 and TRBJ2-7; 10 bases align to TRBD1. The CDR3 has 14 residues. Trimming removed 4 bases from V and 6 bases from J; junction bases left unmatched: 7. Germline V gene data show CDR1 as SGHRS and CDR2 as YFSETQ. The CDR3 DNA sequence: TGCGCCAGCAGCCCGCGACAGGGGGCCCGCGAGCAGTACTTC. This sequence encodes CASSPRQGAREQYF.

The chain joins TRBV3-1 (or the pseudogene TRBV3-2) to TRBJ2-5, with 10 bases lining up with TRBD2. There are 17 residues in the CDR3. The J segment lost 5 bases and the V segment lost 0 bases, leaving 9 bases of the junction unmatched. CDR1 and CDR2 from the germline V gene are LGHDT and YNNKEL (reference sequence). CDR3 residues: CASSQDTSGAGGETQYF. The CDR3 DNA reads as TGTGCCAGCAGCCAAGATACTAGCGGGGCCGGGGGGGAGACCCAGTACTTC.

The chain carries TRBV14 and TRBJ1-2; D perhaps matches TRBD1 (5 bases). Germline CDR1 is SGHDN and CDR2 is FVKESK. CDR3 size: 13 residues. The V and J ends lost 1 base and 3 bases respectively, with 6 bases between them. The chain's CDR3 is CASSQVGDYGYTF. The DNA of the CDR3 is TGTGCCAGCAGCCAAGTAGGGGACTATGGCTACACCTTC. Supplemented by reference TRBV14 and TRBJ1-2, the full variable domain reads EAGVTQFPSHSVIEKGQTVTLRCDPISGHDNLYWYRRVMGKEIKFLLHFVKESKQDESGMPNNRFLAERTGGTYSTLKVQPAELEDSGVYFCASSQVGDYGYTFGSGTRLTVV.